The 9 T cell receptor beta chains reported below all come from one sample, sequenced in a study of blood T cell repertoires in COVID-19. Sequenced by immunoSEQ multiplex PCR; TCRdb stores in-frame clones only, minus some. The table has approximately 23,000 clones, around 90% seen once. The sample taken for sequencing was peripheral blood. These receptors all stem from a man aged 65-85 years with acute or convalescent COVID-19.

The chain links TRBV3-1 (or the pseudogene TRBV3-2) to TRBJ1-3; D not certain. V shed 1 base and J shed 4 bases, with 2 bases lying between them. The CDR3 extends over 12 amino acids. Per germline, CDR1 LGHDT and CDR2 YNNKEL (reference sequence). CDR3 residues: CASSQAGNTIYF. The CDR3 DNA sequence: TGTGCCAGCAGCCAAGCGGGAAACACCATATATTTT.

V and J are TRBV7-2 and TRBJ1-5; D is unclear. The V gene's germline CDR1 is SGHTA and CDR2 FQGNSA. Trimming removed 1 base from V and 0 bases from J, with 7 bases in between. The CDR3 has 15 residues. The CDR3 region has the DNA TGTGCCAGCAGCTTAGGAGGCTCTAGCAATCAGCCCCAGCATTTT. It is translated as CASSLGGSSNQPQHF.

The chain links TRBV7-2 to TRBJ2-7; D is unclear. Per the germline V gene, CDR1 is SGHTA and CDR2 is FQGNSA. The CDR3 is 14 amino acids. The V gene lost 5 bases and the J gene lost 3 bases, with 14 bases spanning the gap. This CDR3 reads CASSPQIGNYEQYF. CDR3 in DNA: TGTGCCAGCAGCCCACAGATAGGAAACTACGAGCAGTACTTC.

The chain recombines TRBV3-1 (or the pseudogene TRBV3-2) with TRBJ1-1, with no clear D. The CDR3 has 13 residues. The V end lost 5 bases, the J end lost 3 bases, and 10 bases lay between the germline ends. The germline gives CDR1 LGHDT, CDR2 YNNKEL (reference sequence). CDR3 region: CASSYKGDTEAFF. CDR3 coding DNA: TGTGCCAGCAGCTACAAGGGAGACACTGAAGCTTTCTTT.

The chain is built from TRBV29-1 and TRBJ2-3; 7 positions agree with TRBD2. This CDR3 has 12 residues. CDR1 and CDR2 from the germline V gene are SQVTM and ANQGSEA. J lost 6 bases, V lost 7 bases, and 7 bases had no gene match. Written as DNA, the CDR3 is TGCAGCGCCCCAACCGGGGGGGATACGCAGTATTTT. This translates into CSAPTGGDTQYF.

This chain links TRBV3-1 (or the pseudogene TRBV3-2) with TRBJ2-3, with 11 nucleotides matching TRBD2. With 6 bases clipped from V and 7 bases from J, the junction kept 9 bases outside the gene matches. CDR3 length: 15 residues. CDR1 and CDR2 (germline): LGHDT, YNNKEL (reference sequence). This chain's CDR3 is CASRTSSGGSNTQYF. In nucleotides, the CDR3 is TGTGCCAGCAGAACCTCTAGCGGGGGGTCGAATACGCAGTATTTT.

The V and J genes are TRBV29-1 and TRBJ2-3; TRBD1 is a possible D gene (6 bases). Trimming shortened V by 3 bases and J by 3 bases, and 13 bases separated the two germline ends. The length of the CDR3 is 14 residues. CDR1 is SQVTM, CDR2 ANQGSEA, per germline. CDR3 amino acids: CSVDSPQGTDTQYF. The CDR3 bases are TGCAGCGTTGACAGTCCCCAGGGGACAGATACGCAGTATTTT.

This clone occurred a few times. The chain uses TRBV28 and TRBJ1-1; no definite D call. Trimming stripped 9 bases from V and 2 bases from J, with 10 bases between. Germline CDR1 reads MDHEN; CDR2 reads SYDVKM. This CDR3 contains 12 residues. The CDR3 bases are TGTGCCAGTCCGGGAGTCAACACTGAAGCTTTCTTT. Protein sequence: CASPGVNTEAFF.

This chain uses TRBV12-5 with TRBJ1-1, with D tentatively TRBD1 (5 bases). This CDR3 is 13 amino acids long. Germline loops: CDR1 LGHNT, CDR2 FRNRAP. The ends were cut back, 1 base at V and 5 bases at J, with 8 bases in the middle. The CDR3 DNA sequence: TGTGCTAGTGGTTTGGGACAGCCGACTGAAGCTTTCTTT. This translates into CASGLGQPTEAFF.